This TCR beta chain originates from a study of shared clonotypes between healthy human individuals. Measured with immunoSEQ multiplex PCR; TCRdb has only the in-frame clones, and not every one. The sample includes fewer than 1.6 million clones, approximately 98.5% seen only once; the top ten take about 0.35%. V was pared by 4 bases and J by 1 base, with 3 bases of the junction left unmatched. The CDR3 consists of 13 residues. Germline CDR1 is GTSNPN and CDR2 is SVGIG (reference sequence). This clone was observed a few times. The sequenced sample was naive CD4+ T cells sorted from blood. The subset was: CD45RA+ positively selected. This TCR was sampled from a man aged 25-45 years in good health. The rearrangement joins TRBV30 to TRBJ1-1; 7 positions match TRBD1. The DNA for the CDR3 is TGTGCCTGGACAGGACAGGAGAACACTGAAGCTTTCTTT. Its protein is CAWTGQENTEAFF.